Listed here are 16 T cell receptor beta chains from one sample, sequenced in a study of human T cells and chemical hapten exposure. TCRdb itself ran the RACE reads through MiXCR, one entry per CDR3 protein. The table has 85,000 to 95,000 distinct CDR3 sequences, roughly 11% seen once; the top ten hold less than 2.5%. The time point denotes: patch test 2, 6 weeks after DPC sensitization. Treatment defined: therapeutic diphenylcyclopropenone sensitization with weekly scalp DPC. Sequenced here: whole blood, sampled in connection with sensitization to the hapten diphenylcyclopropenone (DPC). The receptors come from a man in his forties or fifties with alopecia areata. Some clones in this sample may be carry-over from other donors' samples.

Comments on this clonotype: A single base separates this from a much larger clone, so it may be a read error. The chain links TRBV12-5 to TRBJ1-3; 8 positions agree with TRBD1. In germline, CDR1 is LGHNT, CDR2 FRNRAP. The CDR3 has 17 amino acids. The CDR3 DNA follows: TGTGCTAGTGGTTTTGACGCAACAGGGGGTCGTGGAAACACCATGTATTTT. It translates to CASGFDATGGRGNTMYF.

The gene calls are TRBV29-1 and TRBJ2-7, with TRBD1 matching 10 bases. With 7 bases clipped from V and 6 bases from J, the junction kept 9 bases outside the gene matches. The CDR3 covers 13 residues. CDR1 is SQVTM and CDR2 is ANQGSEA in the germline V gene. The CDR3 DNA reads as TGCAGCGCCGCCTGGGACAGGGGAAGCGAGCAGTACTTC. This codes for CSAAWDRGSEQYF.

The J gene is TRBJ2-6, the V gene TRBV3-1; 7 positions agree with TRBD1. The V gene end was trimmed by 0 bases and the J gene end by 4 bases; junction bases not matched to a gene: 9. There are 18 residues in the CDR3. Germline loops: CDR1 LGHDT, CDR2 YNNKEL (reference sequence). The CDR3 DNA reads as TGTGCCAGCAGCCAAGAAGGGGACAGCACTGGGGGGGCCAACGTCCTGACTTTC. This sequence encodes CASSQEGDSTGGANVLTF.

This clonotype was seen more than once but under ten times. The V and J genes are TRBV28 and TRBJ2-7, with a weak D call TRBD2 (5 bases). V lost 6 bases, J lost 6 bases, and 21 bases lay in between. This CDR3 contains 15 residues. The V gene's germline CDR1 is MDHEN and CDR2 SYDVKM. The chain's CDR3 is CASSPTGYLAGEQYV. The CDR3 DNA is TGTGCCAGCAGCCCCACCGGCTACCTAGCTGGCGAGCAGTACGTC.

CDR3 DNA: TGTGCCACCAGTGATTTTTGGCAGCCAAGGGGATACAATGAGCAGTTCTTC. Amino acid sequence: CATSDFWQPRGYNEQFF. V and J are TRBV24-1 and TRBJ2-1, with a possible D match to TRBD1 (5 bases). The V gene lost 1 base and the J gene lost 4 bases, with 16 bases spanning the gap. Per germline, CDR1 KGHDR and CDR2 SFDVKD. This CDR3 is built from 17 residues.

This clonotype turned up a few times. The genes are TRBV12-3 or TRBV12-4 and TRBJ2-6, with 12 bases identical to TRBD2. This CDR3 comprises 17 residues. The ends lost 5 bases at V and 1 base at J; junction bases unmatched: 3. CDR3 loop: CASSPLAGGSGANVLTF. The DNA of the CDR3 is TGTGCCAGCAGTCCTCTAGCGGGAGGGTCTGGGGCCAACGTCCTGACTTTC.

This clonotype has only a few counts. V is TRBV6-1 and J is TRBJ2-3; D remains unclear. This CDR3 spans 11 amino acids. CDR1 is MNHNS and CDR2 is SASEGT in the germline V gene. V was pared by 8 bases and J by 5 bases, with 8 bases between. The CDR3 reads CASELIDTQYF. The CDR3 nucleotides are TGTGCCAGCGAGTTGATAGATACGCAGTATTTT.

This clonotype was counted many times. The chain uses TRBV24-1 and TRBJ2-1; D may be TRBD1 (6 bases). There are 12 residues in the CDR3. V lost 12 bases and J 6 bases, leaving 14 bases between the germline ends. Germline values: CDR1 KGHDR, CDR2 SFDVKD. The CDR3 loop reads CASRGFGNEQFF. The CDR3 region has the DNA TGTGCCTCAAGGGGGTTCGGCAATGAGCAGTTCTTC.

This clonotype was observed a handful of times. The V gene is TRBV2, the J gene TRBJ2-5; 13 nucleotides align to TRBD2. This CDR3 spans 15 amino acids. Trimming cost V 4 bases and J 2 bases; bases outside gene matches: 1. The germline V gene has CDR1 SNHLY and CDR2 FYNNEI. CDR3 region: CASSGLAGGQETQYF. DNA of the CDR3: TGTGCCAGCAGTGGACTAGCGGGGGGACAAGAGACCCAGTACTTC.

The J gene is TRBJ2-3, the V gene TRBV18, with D hard to call. The V and J ends lost 3 bases and 0 bases respectively, with 7 bases between them. Germline V lookup: CDR1 KGHSH, CDR2 LQKENI. This CDR3 spans 14 amino acids. The CDR3 region has the DNA TGTGCCAGCTCACCCCTCAGAAGCACAGATACGCAGTATTTT. Protein: CASSPLRSTDTQYF.

CDR3 sequence reads: CASSQTPSSEQYV. CDR3 coding DNA: TGTGCCAGCAGCCAAACCCCTTCGAGCGAGCAGTACGTC. The chain joins TRBV3-1 to TRBJ2-7; D remains unclear. CDR1 and CDR2 from the germline V gene are LGHDT and YNNKEL (reference sequence). The CDR3 has 13 amino acids. V was trimmed by 2 bases and J by 6 bases, leaving 11 bases between them.

The V gene is TRBV12-3 or TRBV12-4, the J gene TRBJ2-6; weak D call: TRBD1 (6 bases). The CDR3 is made up of 15 amino acids. V lost 2 bases to trimming and J lost 2 bases, with 7 bases between them. CDR3 nucleotides: TGTGCCAGCAGTTTAACAGGGACTGGGGCCAACGTCCTGACTTTC. Its protein is CASSLTGTGANVLTF.

The V call is TRBV11-1, the J call TRBJ2-7; D might be TRBD2 (6 bases). V was cut by 0 bases and J by 0 bases, with 12 bases left in between. The CDR3 extends over 16 amino acids. Looked up from germline, CDR1 is SGHAT and CDR2 is FQDESV (reference sequence). CDR3 protein: CASSLALAGCSYEQYV. In DNA, the CDR3 is TGTGCCAGCAGCTTAGCGTTGGCGGGATGCTCCTACGAGCAGTACGTC.

In its sample, this clonotype was seen a few times. J is TRBJ1-3 and V is TRBV5-5; no reliable D call. CDR1 SGHKS and CDR2 YYEKEE come from the germline V gene (reference sequence). This CDR3 is 13 amino acids long. Trimming shortened V by 1 base and J by 4 bases, and 6 bases separated the two germline ends. CDR3 in amino acids: CASSLPGGNTIYF. The CDR3 region has the DNA TGTGCCAGCAGCTTGCCGGGCGGAAACACCATATATTTT.

In this sample, this clonotype turned up a few times. J is TRBJ2-6 and V is TRBV28; TRBD2 matches 13 bases. The CDR3 sequence is 17 residues long. The V gene's germline CDR1 is MDHEN and CDR2 SYDVKM. V was clipped by 8 bases and J by 0 bases; unmatched bases: 4. For the CDR3, the DNA is TGTGCCAGCGGGACTAGCGGGAAAGTCTCTGGGGCCAACGTCCTGACTTTC. Protein: CASGTSGKVSGANVLTF.

This clonotype was recorded a few times. This chain joins TRBV2 and TRBJ2-3; D perhaps matches TRBD2 (5 bases). The CDR3 has 15 amino acids. Germline CDR1 reads SNHLY; CDR2 reads FYNNEI. V lost 4 bases and J lost 3, with 14 bases in between. CDR3 in DNA: TGTGCCAGCAGTGGGGAGAGCACCGAGACAGATACGCAGTATTTT. It is translated as CASSGESTETDTQYF. The full variable domain, completed using reference TRBV2 and TRBJ2-3, is EPEVTQTPSHQVTQMGQEVILRCVPISNHLYFYWYRQILGQKVEFLVSFYNNEISEKSEIFDDQFSVERPDGSNFTLKIRSTKLEDSAMYFCASSGESTETDTQYFGPGTRLTVL.